Described below is a single T cell receptor (beta chain) sequence and its context. The specificity of this receptor is unknown. The record has no base qualities; no much larger clone is one base away. The data derive from a study of T-cell memory formation after mild COVID-19 (dated by TCRdb to about 2021). Regarding the complete study: Most TCR sequence clusters were specific to one of the two donors. Two young, previously healthy adult volunteers made up the cohort, one male and one female. Longitudinal TCRalpha and TCRbeta repertoire sequencing tracked T-cell clones expanding and contracting after mild COVID-19 in a couple of donors.

PBMCs were isolated by Ficoll-Paque density gradient centrifugation. Sequences SGHTA (CDR1) and FQGNSA (CDR2) are obtained from the germline V gene. V is cut back by 5 bases and J by 2 bases, with 7 bases in the junction unmatched. Taken from cysteine to phenylalanine, the CDR3 has 15 residues. Solely the CDR3 DNA is kept, with 45 bases framed from the first base. Sequenced on an Illumina NovaSeq 6000. TCRalpha and TCRbeta cDNA libraries were constructed by 5'RACE with constant-segment primers, with sample barcodes and unique molecular identifiers being introduced. RNA was extracted from every sample with Trizol reagent. Library amplification was performed in two PCR steps, and a second sample barcode and Illumina TruSeq adapters were introduced in the second step. Sequencing of libraries was performed on an Illumina NovaSeq with 2 x 150 bp paired-end reads. In the authors' own workflow: Reads were demultiplexed and collapsed into UMI-guided consensus sequences with migec v1.2.7. Using mixcr v2.1.11, UMI consensuses were aligned to TRA and TRB V and J templates and then assembled into clonotypes. Expanded or contracted clonotypes were those called significant by both edgeR and NoisET, with noise models trained on biological replicates. For edgeR calls, the cutoffs were a false discovery rate-adjusted p below 0.01 and a log2 fold-change threshold of 1. PCA with hierarchical clustering of max-normalized trajectories of the 1000 most abundant clonotypes was used as exploratory dynamics analysis. The CD4 or CD8 phenotype of responding clones was assigned using the separately sequenced CD4+ and CD8+ repertoires. Through fastp at Q25 and MiXCR, TCRdb rebuilt clones from the public reads, retaining in-frame beta chains. Rows with a matching CDR3 protein are joined into one entry that keeps the most common DNA and genes. TCRdb's processing, not the authors', yielded these V and J calls. The sample profile shows about 200,000 distinct CDR3 sequences; over 7.5% of them were found once. 3.5% of the sample belongs to the ten largest clones.

General findings and caveats noted by the study authors: Only a couple of mild cases were covered by the study, and larger cohorts that include severe cases with pre-infection samples were considered necessary. Some responding clones were detected in pre-infection memory, which suggested that pre-existing cross-reactive memory T cells had joined the SARS-CoV-2 response. Contracting CD4+ clones were found mainly in CM and EM memory subsets, while CD8+ clones were enriched in EMRA. From day 15 to 85, contracting clones showed balanced CD4/CD8 phenotypes, whereas a second wave of clones that expanded from day 15 to 37 leaned towards CD4+. SARS-CoV-2 specificity was not confirmed for the second-wave clones peaking on day 37.

The chain joins TRBV7-2 to TRBJ2-3; TRBD2 aligns with 7 central bases. The source is a man aged 18 to 29 who had mild COVID-19 (a few samples of this study predate the infection). The sample titles of this study are shuffled in the database, so cell type and time point are left out; the donor was told from shared clones. Sequenced sample: PBMCs or a T cell subset sorted from them (not recorded which). DNA sequence: TGTGCCAGCAGCCGGACTAGTCCCTACACAGATACGCAGTATTTT. This is translated as CASSRTSPYTDTQYF.